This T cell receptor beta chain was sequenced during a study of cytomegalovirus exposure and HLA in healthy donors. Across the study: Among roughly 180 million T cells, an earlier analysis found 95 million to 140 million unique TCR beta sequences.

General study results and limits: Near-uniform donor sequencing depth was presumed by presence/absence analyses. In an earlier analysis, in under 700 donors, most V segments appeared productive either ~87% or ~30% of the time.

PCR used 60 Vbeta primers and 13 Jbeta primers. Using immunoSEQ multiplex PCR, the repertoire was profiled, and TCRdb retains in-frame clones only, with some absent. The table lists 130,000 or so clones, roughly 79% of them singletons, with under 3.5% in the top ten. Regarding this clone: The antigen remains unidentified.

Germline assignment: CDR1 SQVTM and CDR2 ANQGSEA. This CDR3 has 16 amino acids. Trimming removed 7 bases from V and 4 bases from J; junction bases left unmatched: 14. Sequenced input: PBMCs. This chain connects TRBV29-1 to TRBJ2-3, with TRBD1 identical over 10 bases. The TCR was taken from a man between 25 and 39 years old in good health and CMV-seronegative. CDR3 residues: CSAQVFRDRGPDTQYF. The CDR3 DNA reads TGCAGCGCGCAAGTCTTCCGGGACAGGGGTCCAGATACGCAGTATTTT.